This T cell receptor (beta chain) was sequenced in a study of cytomegalovirus exposure and HLA in healthy donors. Each donor's status was that of a healthy bone marrow donor. Looked up from germline, CDR1 is SGHDT and CDR2 is YYEEEE. With 4 bases removed from V and 3 bases from J, the gap between germline ends came to 17 bases. The CDR3 sequence is 15 residues long. Study-wide results and caveats: Later, an analysis found that common viral pathogens appeared to be linked with several of the most significant clusters. Overall, some 160 TCR beta chains were annotated as cytomegalovirus-associated. Excluded: some indistinguishable V segments such as TRBV6-2 and TRBV6-3.

This clone was picked up a small number of times. The antigen is not known. PCR involved 60 Vbeta and 13 Jbeta primers. Libraries were prepared by immunoSEQ multiplex PCR; TCRdb keeps only in-frame clonotypes and omits some of them. The profile covers some 120,000 clones, with approximately 15% appearing a single time and about 1.9% taken by the ten largest. The source is a woman between 18 and 29 years old in good health and CMV-seronegative. The material sequenced was PBMCs. This chain links TRBV5-6 with TRBJ2-7; D gene uncertain. This CDR3 is CASSPPTLKRYEQYF. CDR3 DNA: TGTGCCAGCAGCCCACCGACTCTTAAACGCTACGAGCAGTACTTC.